The 31 T cell receptor beta chains below all came from one sample that was sequenced in a study of blood T cell repertoires in COVID-19. Only in-frame clones appear in the TCRdb table, and some are missing; sequencing was by immunoSEQ multiplex PCR. The sample holds about 230,000 clones, around 84% seen once. The specimen sequenced was peripheral blood. The receptor set was obtained from a woman between 40 and 55 years old who had recovered from COVID-19.

The chain carries TRBV10-3 and TRBJ1-4; a weak D match, TRBD1 (5 bases). The CDR3 contains 16 residues. The germline V gene encodes CDR1 ENHRY and CDR2 SYGVKD. The V end was cut by 0 bases, the J end by 6 bases, with 14 bases between. The CDR3 protein is CAISESESGRYEKLFF. DNA of the CDR3: TGTGCCATCAGTGAGTCTGAGTCAGGGAGGTATGAAAAACTGTTTTTT.

This chain joins TRBV29-1 and TRBJ1-1; D not resolved. CDR3 length equals 11 residues. V was cut by 5 bases and J by 3 bases, with 7 bases left in between. Germline assignment: CDR1 SQVTM and CDR2 ANQGSEA. CDR3 DNA sequence: TGCAGCGTTCCGGAGGACACTGAAGCTTTCTTT. Its translation: CSVPEDTEAFF.

The J gene is TRBJ1-2, the V gene TRBV23-1, with 10 bases matching TRBD1. TRBV23-1 is noted as an ORF with a role that remains uncertain. The CDR3 totals 15 residues. V was clipped by 7 bases and J by 4 bases; unmatched bases: 9. The DNA of the CDR3 is TGCGCCAGCATCCCTGACAGGGGGCTGATCTATGGCTACACCTTC. Its translation is CASIPDRGLIYGYTF.

The CDR3 is CASSPRVTDTQYF. CDR3 nucleotides: TGTGCCAGCAGTCCCCGGGTCACAGATACGCAGTATTTT. V gene TRBV6-2 or TRBV6-3 combines with J gene TRBJ2-3; no definite D call. Germline values: CDR1 MNHEY, CDR2 SVGEGT. V lost 5 bases, J lost 2 bases, and 8 bases lay in between. CDR3 length: 13 amino acids.

This clone was recorded many times. The J gene is TRBJ1-2, the V gene TRBV19; D is perhaps TRBD1 (5 bases). V lost 0 bases and J 0 bases, leaving 11 bases between the germline ends. CDR3 length equals 16 residues. Germline CDR1 is LNHDA and CDR2 is SQIVND (reference sequence). CDR3 protein: CASSIEGQSTNYGYTF. The CDR3 bases are TGTGCCAGTAGTATAGAGGGGCAGAGTACTAACTATGGCTACACCTTC. Filled out from reference TRBV19 and TRBJ1-2, the complete variable domain reads DGGITQSPKYLFRKEGQNVTLSCEQNLNHDAMYWYRQDPGQGLRLIYYSQIVNDFQKGDIAEGYSVSREKKESFPLTVTSAQKNPTAFYLCASSIEGQSTNYGYTFGSGTRLTVV.

This sequence joins TRBV5-4 and TRBJ2-3, with a possible D match to TRBD2 (6 bases). The CDR3 covers 15 residues. Trimming left V 5 bases short and J 2 bases short, with 15 bases between. The germline gives CDR1 SGHNT, CDR2 YYREEE (reference sequence). The CDR3 bases are TGTGCCAGCAGGTCCCGGGACTCTAACACAGATACGCAGTATTTT. This codes for CASRSRDSNTDTQYF.

This chain uses TRBV24-1 with TRBJ1-1; 9 bases line up with TRBD1. CDR3 length: 20 amino acids. V lost 0 bases to trimming and J lost 1 base; unmatched junction nucleotides: 14. The germline gives CDR1 KGHDR, CDR2 SFDVKD. The CDR3: CATSDLQQITPGQGNTEAFF. CDR3 in DNA: TGTGCCACCAGTGATTTGCAACAAATCACACCGGGACAGGGGAACACTGAAGCTTTCTTT.

The rearrangement links TRBV5-1 to TRBJ2-1, with 8 positions matching TRBD2. This CDR3 comprises 15 residues. Germline lookup yields CDR1 SGHRS and CDR2 YFSETQ. Unmatched junction bases numbered 11, after V lost 4 bases and J lost 8 bases. CDR3 region: CASSTTSGGRDEQFF. The CDR3 region has the DNA TGCGCCAGCAGCACAACTAGCGGCGGTAGGGATGAGCAGTTCTTC. Using reference TRBV5-1 and TRBJ2-1 for the parts outside the CDR3, the full variable domain is KAGVTQTPRYLIKTRGQQVTLSCSPISGHRSVSWYQQTPGQGLQFLFEYFSETQRNKGNFPGRFSGRQFSNSRSEMNVSTLELGDSALYLCASSTTSGGRDEQFFGPGTRLTVL.

This chain connects TRBV27 to TRBJ1-1; 8 nucleotides match TRBD1. This CDR3 has 15 residues. With 6 bases clipped from V and 4 bases from J, the junction kept 10 bases outside the gene matches. Germline-derived CDR1 and CDR2 are MNHEY and SMNVEV (reference sequence). The CDR3 is CASRLDRVEGTEAFF. Here the CDR3 DNA reads TGTGCCAGCAGGCTGGACAGGGTTGAAGGCACTGAAGCTTTCTTT.

The chain couples TRBV14 to TRBJ2-7; TRBD1 aligns across 7 bases. CDR1 SGHDN and CDR2 FVKESK come from the germline V gene. The CDR3 has 15 residues. The V and J ends lost 5 bases and 0 bases, in that order; junction bases with no gene match: 7. CDR3: CASSSHRTGSYEQYF. DNA of the CDR3: TGTGCCAGCAGCTCCCATCGGACAGGCTCCTACGAGCAGTACTTC.

The V gene is TRBV5-1, the J gene TRBJ2-7, with a tentative D call TRBD2 (6 bases). Germline CDR1 reads SGHRS; CDR2 reads YFSETQ. The CDR3 covers 16 residues. The V and J ends lost 0 bases and 0 bases respectively, with 13 bases between them. The CDR3 is CASSLVGGDPSYEQYF. The CDR3 region has the DNA TGCGCCAGCAGCTTGGTCGGGGGAGACCCCTCCTACGAGCAGTACTTC.

The chain combines TRBV4-3 with TRBJ2-1; TRBD2 matches 7 bases. CDR1 and CDR2 from the germline V gene are LGHNA and YSLEER. This CDR3 has 16 residues. V shed 2 bases, J shed 10 bases, and the junction held 14 bases outside the gene matches. CDR3 residues: CASSQRATSYFWEQFF. CDR3 bases: TGCGCCAGCAGCCAACGGGCGACTAGCTACTTCTGGGAGCAGTTCTTC.

For this clone: This specimen includes other DNA sequences encoding the same CDR3. The chain couples TRBV12-3 or TRBV12-4 to TRBJ1-3, with unresolved D. The CDR3 runs 13 residues. Trimming removed 3 bases at V and 0 bases at J, with 3 bases between. The CDR3: CASSFSSGNTIYF. The CDR3 nucleotides read TGTGCCAGCAGTTTTAGCTCTGGAAACACCATATATTTT.

This clone was detected once. The chain employs TRBV2 and TRBJ1-4; no definite D call. V was trimmed by 4 bases and J by 2 bases, leaving 11 bases between them. Germline V lookup: CDR1 SNHLY, CDR2 FYNNEI. The CDR3 is 15 amino acids. CDR3 bases: TGTGCCAGCAGTGGGTTCGCGGGGACTAATGAAAAACTGTTTTTT. Translation: CASSGFAGTNEKLFF.

V and J are TRBV12-3 or TRBV12-4 and TRBJ1-6; D call uncertain. Trimming stripped 2 bases from V and 8 bases from J, with 7 bases between. CDR3 length: 13 amino acids. This CDR3 reads CASSLIRDSPLHF. The CDR3 nucleotides are TGTGCCAGCAGTTTAATACGGGATTCACCCCTCCACTTT.

CDR3 in amino acids: CASSLNRTGMCEQYF. Here the CDR3 DNA reads TGTGCCAGCAGCTTGAATAGGACAGGGATGTGCGAGCAGTACTTC. The gene calls are TRBV7-6 and TRBJ2-7; TRBD1 aligns across 8 bases. This CDR3 is 15 amino acids long. CDR1 is SGHVS, CDR2 FNYEAQ, per germline. The V segment lost 3 bases and the J segment 6 bases; nucleotides outside the gene matches: 10.

The chain uses TRBV15 and TRBJ1-6; maybe TRBD1 (6 bases). The CDR3 has 14 amino acids. Germline CDR1 reads LNHNV; CDR2 reads YYDKDF (reference sequence). The V and J ends lost 9 bases and 4 bases respectively, with 13 bases between them. CDR3 protein: CATRDTGYNSPLHF. Here the CDR3 DNA reads TGTGCCACTAGGGATACAGGGTATAATTCACCCCTCCACTTT.

On this clone: Other DNA sequences of this sample code for an identical CDR3. This chain links TRBV5-4 with TRBJ1-1, with D possibly matching TRBD1 (5 bases). From germline, CDR1 is SGHNT and CDR2 YYREEE (reference sequence). This CDR3 comprises 13 residues. With 0 bases removed from V and 5 bases from J, the gap between germline ends came to 8 bases. In DNA form, the CDR3 reads TGTGCCAGCAGCTTGGGGGGGGTAACTGAAGCTTTCTTT. Translation: CASSLGGVTEAFF.

The rearrangement joins TRBV13 to TRBJ2-2; TRBD2 matches at 9 bases. Germline loops: CDR1 PRHDT, CDR2 FYEKMQ (reference sequence). Trimming cost V 3 bases and J 8 bases; bases outside gene matches: 1. The CDR3 loop spans 13 amino acids. The CDR3 DNA sequence: TGTGCCAGCAGCTTCACTAGCGGGGGGGAGCTGTTTTTT. Residues: CASSFTSGGELFF.

The gene calls are TRBV13 and TRBJ2-7, with 7 bases matching TRBD1. Germline lookup yields CDR1 PRHDT and CDR2 FYEKMQ (reference sequence). Trimming removed 5 bases from V and 3 bases from J; junction bases left unmatched: 13. The CDR3 is 16 residues long. CDR3 coding DNA: TGTGCCAGCAGCCACGCAGACGAGGGGGCAGGCTACGAGCAGTACTTC. Its protein is CASSHADEGAGYEQYF.

The rearrangement uses TRBV3-1 (or the pseudogene TRBV3-2) and TRBJ2-5, with D hard to call. V was cut by 0 bases and J by 4 bases, with 12 bases left in between. The germline gives CDR1 LGHDT, CDR2 YNNKEL (reference sequence). The CDR3 is 15 residues long. CDR3 nucleotides: TGTGCCAGCAGCCAAGATGGAGTAAATTTAGAGACCCAGTACTTC. Protein sequence: CASSQDGVNLETQYF.

CDR3 DNA sequence: TGTGCCAGCAGCCAGTCGCGACTAGCGGGGGGGCCGAGGTCTTACGAGCAGTACTTC. This gives the protein CASSQSRLAGGPRSYEQYF. This rearrangement joins TRBV3-1 (or the pseudogene TRBV3-2) to TRBJ2-7; 14 bases are a match to TRBD2. The J segment lost 4 bases and the V segment lost 3 bases, leaving 14 bases of the junction unmatched. Germline CDR1 and CDR2: LGHDT and YNNKEL (reference sequence). There are 19 residues in the CDR3.

The chain joins TRBV6-2 or TRBV6-3 to TRBJ1-5, with 10 bases lining up with TRBD1. Germline V gene sequence: CDR1 MNHEY, CDR2 SVGEGT. The CDR3 is 16 amino acids. With V trimmed by 6 bases and J by 7 bases, 12 bases remained unmatched. The CDR3 sequence: CASSSPGTGDGQPQHF. The CDR3 DNA reads as TGTGCCAGCAGCTCCCCCGGGACAGGGGATGGGCAGCCCCAGCATTTT.

The chain couples TRBV21-1 to TRBJ1-2. TRBV21-1 has pseudogene status. CDR3 size: 11 residues. For the CDR3, the DNA is TGTGCCAGCAGCGAAACCGGGGGCTACACCTTC. Protein product: CASSETGGYTF.

The chain uses TRBV10-3 and TRBJ2-1; 7 nucleotides agree with TRBD2. The germline CDR1 and CDR2 sequences are ENHRY and SYGVKD. The CDR3 has 17 amino acids. J lost 4 bases, V lost 5 bases, and 14 bases had no gene match. CDR3 bases: TGTGCCATCAGTAAGCCGTTCAGCGGGGAAACTTACAATGAGCAGTTCTTC. Protein sequence: CAISKPFSGETYNEQFF.

Notes on this clone: The same CDR3 also results from other DNA sequences found in this sample. The CDR3 protein is CASSLGYYSYEQYF. The CDR3 DNA is TGTGCCAGCAGCTTAGGTTACTACTCCTACGAGCAGTACTTC. The rearrangement joins TRBV7-2 to TRBJ2-7; D not certain. Germline loops: CDR1 SGHTA, CDR2 FQGNSA. Between the trimmed V and J ends, which lost 1 base and 0 bases, there was a span of 7 bases. The CDR3 has 14 residues.

For this clone: The same CDR3 also results from other DNA sequences found in this sample. The chain joins TRBV19 to TRBJ1-1, with 8 bases fitting TRBD1. The CDR3 loop spans 15 amino acids. The V segment lost 3 bases and the J segment 1 base; nucleotides outside the gene matches: 4. Germline CDR1 is LNHDA and CDR2 is SQIVND (reference sequence). CDR3 bases: TGTGCCAGTAGTATCCTCGGGACAGGGAACACTGAAGCTTTCTTT. This gives the protein CASSILGTGNTEAFF.

The rearrangement joins TRBV12-3 or TRBV12-4 to TRBJ2-5; D remains unclear. This CDR3 comprises 12 residues. V lost 2 bases and J lost 3, with 4 bases in between. The CDR3 region is CASSLLEETQYF. The CDR3 DNA reads as TGTGCCAGCAGTTTACTTGAAGAGACCCAGTACTTC.

J is TRBJ1-6 and V is TRBV2, with D uncertain. With 10 bases removed from V and 10 bases from J, the gap between germline ends came to 23 bases. Germline V gene data show CDR1 as SNHLY and CDR2 as FYNNEI. This CDR3 comprises 15 residues. CDR3 nucleotide sequence: TGTGCCACCAAGGTGGCTACCGACTACGGGTCACCCCTCCACTTT. This codes for CATKVATDYGSPLHF.

This sequence joins TRBV11-2 and TRBJ1-6; tentative D call: TRBD1 (5 bases). From germline, CDR1 is SGHAT and CDR2 FQNNGV. The CDR3 consists of 14 residues. Trimming stripped 4 bases from V and 7 bases from J, with 11 bases between. The CDR3 region is CASSSSRVNSPLHF. CDR3 nucleotide sequence: TGTGCCAGCAGCTCATCCAGGGTGAATTCACCCCTCCACTTT.

The rearrangement links TRBV14 to TRBJ2-7; D not resolved. CDR3 length: 13 amino acids. Germline assignment: CDR1 SGHDN and CDR2 FVKESK. Trimming pared 4 bases from V and 2 bases from J, leaving 9 bases between. The CDR3 coding sequence is TGTGCCAGCAGCCGGCGGTTTACCTACGAGCAGTACTTC. This sequence encodes CASSRRFTYEQYF.